This T cell receptor beta chain was retrieved from a study of neurological immune-mediated disorders. PBMCs stored at -80 C, 2 million in total, were the source of the unsorted libraries. 5'RACE employing 10-nucleotide random UMIs yielded the cDNA. TCRdb reprocessed the 5' RACE reads via MiXCR and lists one record per CDR3 protein. This sample has about 22,000 distinct CDR3 sequences, with under 11% found just once. This clonotype was seen repeatedly, ten times or more. What it binds is not known. Study results and limitations: TCR-beta repertoires seemed private in all groups, with no expanded CDR3 amino acid sequences shared.

Losses at the gene ends were 4 bases for V and 3 bases for J; bases not matched to a gene: 10. Looked up from germline, CDR1 is WSHSY and CDR2 is SAAADI. This CDR3 region has 16 residues. The clonotype comes from a woman aged 55-69 years with HTLV-1-associated myelopathy (HAM/TSP). Material: PBMCs. The chain joins TRBV10-2 to TRBJ2-7; 9 bases are a match to TRBD2. The CDR3 nucleotides read TGCGCCAGCAGTGGTGCATCTACTAGCGGGTACTACGAGCAGTACTTC. The encoded protein is CASSGASTSGYYEQYF.